The source of this TCR beta chain is a study of blood T cell repertoires in COVID-19. The germline V and J ends were trimmed by 5 bases and 7 bases, with 9 bases remaining between them. The CDR3 has 12 amino acids. Per the germline V gene, CDR1 is LNHDA and CDR2 is SQIVND (reference sequence). Assay used: immunoSEQ multiplex PCR; TCRdb lists only in-frame clones, some missing. The sample lists about 260,000 clones, around 86% seen once, with more than 2% in the top ten. Cohort allocation depended upon clinical history that participants reported. This chain connects TRBV19 to TRBJ1-5; TRBD1 is a possible D gene (6 bases). The sequenced material came from PBMCs or T cells enriched from blood (not recorded which). The receptor was derived from a woman aged 45-59 years who had recovered from COVID-19. CDR3 nucleotide sequence: TGTGCCAGTAGTGTGCAGGGGCAGCCCCAGCATTTT. Translating it yields CASSVQGQPQHF.